These T cell receptor beta chains were read from a single sample in a study of blood T cell repertoires in COVID-19. Clones were sequenced by immunoSEQ multiplex PCR, and TCRdb holds only the in-frame ones, with some missing. There are around 300,000 clones in the sample; roughly 90% occur only once, and under 2.5% lies in the top ten. Sequencing used PBMCs or T cells enriched from blood (not recorded which). The source of these receptors is a woman in her sixties who had recovered from COVID-19. CDR3s include the opening cysteine and the closing phenylalanine or tryptophan. The order of the fields is V gene, J gene, clone size, D gene, CDR3 protein, CDR3 DNA. A D gene is named only where the DNA matches it firmly. A row's size may be missing; if present it is once, few, many or a size class.

>TRBV11-2|TRBJ2-5|-|-
CASSLREYQETQYF
TGTGCCAGCAGCTTAAGGGAGTACCAAGAGACCCAGTACTTC
>TRBV7-9|TRBJ1-2|-|-
CASSLELVTHGYTF
TGTGCCAGCAGCTTAGAGCTGGTAACCCATGGCTACACCTTC
>TRBV3-1/TRBV3-2|TRBJ2-7|-|-
CASSQVRGDYEQYF
TGTGCCAGCAGCCAAGTCAGGGGGGACTACGAGCAGTACTTC
>TRBV19|TRBJ2-3|-|-
CASRWSVSTDTQYF
TGTGCCAGTAGGTGGTCGGTTAGCACAGATACGCAGTATTTT
>TRBV5-1|TRBJ2-1|-|-
CASSLGSGTSYNEQFF
TGCGCCAGCAGCTTGGGGAGCGGCACCTCCTACAATGAGCAGTTCTTC
>TRBV28|TRBJ2-7|-|-
CASHPGGTSYEQYF
TGTGCCAGCCATCCTGGGGGCACTTCCTACGAGCAGTACTTC
>TRBV28|TRBJ2-1|-|TRBD2
CASLMGLTQYSYNEQFF
TGTGCCAGTCTAATGGGACTAACGCAATACTCCTACAATGAGCAGTTCTTC
>TRBV7-2|TRBJ2-2|-|-
CASSSSGNTGELFF
TGTGCCAGCAGCTCCAGCGGGAACACCGGGGAGCTGTTTTTT
>TRBV5-1|TRBJ2-7|-|-
CASSPGHGESYEQYF
TGCGCCAGCAGCCCGGGACACGGGGAAAGTTACGAGCAGTACTTC
>TRBV30|TRBJ2-3|-|TRBD2
CAWSSAGGTDTQYF
TGTGCCTGGAGTTCAGCGGGGGGCACAGATACGCAGTATTTT
>TRBV6-5|TRBJ1-4|-|-
CASSSRGDEKLFF
TGTGCCAGCAGTTCTCGGGGAGATGAAAAACTGTTTTTT
>TRBV6-5|TRBJ2-7|-|-
CASSYSSRATYEQYF
TGTGCCAGCAGTTACTCGTCCAGGGCCACCTACGAGCAGTACTTC
>TRBV9|TRBJ1-4|once|TRBD1
CASSVAPSGTGREKLFF
TGTGCCAGCAGCGTAGCCCCCTCCGGGACAGGACGGGAAAAACTGTTTTTT
>TRBV5-1|TRBJ1-6|-|TRBD1
CASSWKGQSSSLHF
TGCGCCAGCAGCTGGAAGGGACAGTCCAGTTCCCTCCACTTT
>TRBV7-7|TRBJ1-1|-|-
CATVGDTEAFF
TGTGCGACGGTAGGAGACACTGAAGCTTTCTTT
>TRBV4-1|TRBJ1-2|-|TRBD1
CASSQARTGSIIYGYTF
TGCGCCAGCAGCCAAGCGAGGACAGGTTCTATTATTTATGGCTACACCTTC
>TRBV4-1|TRBJ2-7|-|TRBD2
CASSHGRAGSYEQYF
TGCGCCAGCAGCCACGGGAGGGCCGGTTCCTACGAGCAGTACTTC
>TRBV19|TRBJ2-7|-|-
CASSIFSSSSYEQYF
TGTGCCAGTAGTATTTTCTCTAGCAGCTCCTACGAGCAGTACTTC
>TRBV10-3|TRBJ1-4|-|TRBD1
CAISDPQGATNEKLFF
TGTGCCATCAGTGATCCCCAGGGGGCAACTAATGAAAAACTGTTTTTT
>TRBV7-8|TRBJ1-1|-|TRBD1
CASLTFQGANTEAFF
TGTGCCAGCTTAACCTTTCAGGGGGCCAACACTGAAGCTTTCTTT
>TRBV3-1/TRBV3-2|TRBJ1-1|-|-
CASSPDAHRDTEAFF
TGTGCCAGCAGCCCAGACGCTCATCGGGACACTGAAGCTTTCTTT
>TRBV2|TRBJ2-1|-|-
CASNPQDAGLQFF
TGTGCCAGCAACCCGCAGGACGCAGGGTTGCAGTTCTTC
>TRBV19|TRBJ1-3|-|-
CASRGGPGNTIYF
TGTGCCAGCCGGGGAGGGCCTGGAAACACCATATATTTT
>TRBV5-1|TRBJ2-1|-|TRBD2
CASSLLGPTASGHYNEQFF
TGCGCCAGCAGCTTGCTGGGCCCGACAGCTAGCGGACATTACAATGAGCAGTTCTTC
>TRBV5-4|TRBJ2-2|-|TRBD2
CATEPSSGRSGELFF
TGTGCCACCGAACCTTCTAGCGGGAGGTCCGGGGAGCTGTTTTTT
>TRBV3-1/TRBV3-2|TRBJ1-1|-|TRBD1
CASSQYPGGGTEAFF
TGTGCCAGCAGCCAATATCCAGGGGGCGGCACTGAAGCTTTCTTT
>TRBV7-3|TRBJ2-1|few|TRBD2
CASSSPSGREQFF
TGTGCCAGCAGCTCCCCTAGCGGGAGGGAGCAGTTCTTC
>TRBV3-1/TRBV3-2|TRBJ2-5|-|-
CASSQEAGLYQETQYF
TGTGCCAGCAGCCAAGAGGCGGGCTTGTACCAAGAGACCCAGTACTTC
>TRBV4-1|TRBJ1-3|-|TRBD1
CASSHPGGRRNTIYF
TGCGCCAGCAGCCACCCAGGGGGGAGACGAAACACCATATATTTT
>TRBV11-3|TRBJ2-1|-|-
CASSFSNEQFF
TGTGCCAGCAGCTTCAGCAATGAGCAGTTCTTC
>TRBV18|TRBJ2-7|-|TRBD1
CASSPGTGDYEQYF
TGTGCCAGCTCACCTGGGACAGGGGACTACGAGCAGTACTTC
>TRBV18|TRBJ1-1|once|TRBD1
CASSPAGQGSEAFF
TGTGCCAGCTCACCAGCAGGACAGGGGAGTGAAGCTTTCTTT
>TRBV7-9|TRBJ1-1|few|-
CASSVRGTNTEAFF
TGTGCCAGCAGCGTCAGGGGTACTAACACTGAAGCTTTCTTT
>TRBV9|TRBJ2-1|-|TRBD2
CASSVSAGVAYNEQFF
TGTGCCAGCAGCGTATCAGCGGGAGTAGCCTACAATGAGCAGTTCTTC
>TRBV2|TRBJ2-1|-|-
CASKAAYNEQFF
TGTGCCAGCAAAGCTGCCTACAATGAGCAGTTCTTC
>TRBV28|TRBJ1-2|-|-
CASRTVYTNYGYTF
TGTGCCAGCAGGACAGTCTATACTAACTATGGCTACACCTTC
>TRBV9|TRBJ2-7|-|TRBD2
CASSDSGSAFYEQYF
TGTGCCAGCAGCGATAGCGGGAGCGCGTTCTACGAGCAGTACTTC
>TRBV7-9|TRBJ2-1|-|TRBD2
CASRAGKNNEQFF
TGTGCCAGCCGAGCGGGAAAAAACAATGAGCAGTTCTTC
>TRBV29-1|TRBJ1-2|-|-
CSVPKDTFYYGYTF
TGCAGCGTCCCCAAAGACACATTCTACTATGGCTACACCTTC
>TRBV18|TRBJ1-5|-|TRBD1
CASSLDRDNQPQHF
TGTGCCAGCTCACTCGACAGGGACAATCAGCCCCAGCATTTT
>TRBV7-2|TRBJ1-4|-|-
CASSLWGGEEKLFF
TGTGCCAGCAGCTTATGGGGGGGCGAAGAAAAACTGTTTTTT
>TRBV10-1|TRBJ2-2|once|TRBD1
CASSWDRKNTGELFF
TGCGCCAGCAGTTGGGACAGAAAAAACACCGGGGAGCTGTTTTTT
>TRBV15|TRBJ2-7|-|-
CATSRDFSEQYF
TGTGCCACCAGCAGAGATTTCAGCGAGCAGTACTTC
>TRBV3-1/TRBV3-2|TRBJ1-2|-|-
CASSQDRYGYTF
TGTGCCAGCAGCCAAGACCGGTATGGCTACACCTTC
>TRBV6-5|TRBJ1-3|-|-
CASSFRGAGNTIYF
TGTGCCAGCAGTTTTCGGGGGGCTGGAAACACCATATATTTT